The clone carrying this T cell receptor (beta chain) has only a few counts. Sample time point: newly diagnosed GD, antithyroid drugs for less than 3 months. PBMCs provided the RNA from which the TCR library was made. The data stem from a study of regulatory T cells in long-lasting Graves disease. Arm-PCR with iRepertoire HTBI primers amplified the CDR3 regions for these TCR beta libraries. TCRdb re-analysed the multiplex PCR reads in MiXCR, keeping a single row per CDR3 protein. Found here are roughly 530,000 distinct CDR3 sequences, about 16% of them singletons; the top ten hold around a quarter. There are 16 residues in the CDR3. Trimming cost V 4 bases and J 2 bases, with 15 bases left between them. The germline CDR1 and CDR2 sequences are LNHDA and SQIVND (reference sequence). The same specimen was also included in a second study, on T cells in Graves' hyperthyroidism and ophthalmopathy. That source notes: The HTBI primer set drove a first-round RT-PCR of the TCR CDR3.

The chain employs TRBV19 and TRBJ1-5, with D possibly TRBD1 on 5 matching bases. Source: peripheral blood mononuclear cells (PBMCs), taken at new diagnosis, from a patient treated with antithyroid drugs. This clonotype was obtained from a middle-aged woman with Graves disease. CDR3 coding DNA: TGTGCCAGTAGTAGCCAAGGGACGCTAGGCAATCAGCCCCAGCATTTT. Translating it yields CASSSQGTLGNQPQHF.